One and the same sample provided the 21 T cell receptor beta chains below, sequenced in a study of CD4 and CD8 cells across lung adenocarcinoma regions. TCRdb re-analysed the PCR reads in MiXCR, keeping a single row per CDR3 protein. This table holds 12,000 or so distinct CDR3 sequences, around 50% found once. The sample comprised CD8+ T cells from the margin of a lung tumor. Receptors originate from a male donor with lung adenocarcinoma. The CD4 and CD8 labels of this study may be unreliable.

V gene TRBV12-3 or TRBV12-4 combines with J gene TRBJ2-4; D gene uncertain. TRBJ2-6 explains the end of the DNA better; the J call may be wrong. This CDR3 is built from 11 residues. The CDR3 DNA reads as TGTGCCAGCAGTACAATAACTCAGCTGACTTTC. Residues: CASSTITQLTF.

There are many counts of this clonotype. V is TRBV11-2 and J is TRBJ2-1; TRBD2 agrees at 7 bases. The CDR3 has 15 amino acids. Trimming cost V 2 bases and J 7 bases; bases outside gene matches: 8. The germline V gene has CDR1 SGHAT and CDR2 FQNNGV. The CDR3 loop reads CASSLQAGRWNEQFF. The CDR3 DNA is TGTGCCAGCAGCTTACAAGCGGGAAGGTGGAATGAGCAGTTCTTC.

This clonotype was found a few times. V and J are TRBV7-2 and TRBJ1-2; no clear D. The CDR3 is made up of 12 amino acids. Germline V gives CDR1 SGHTA, CDR2 FQGNSA. V was cut by 3 bases and J by 5 bases, with 7 bases left in between. Written as DNA, the CDR3 is TGTGCCAGCAGCTTTATAGGTTATGGCTACACCTTC. Amino acid sequence: CASSFIGYGYTF.

Concerning this clonotype: The junction differs from germline at one of its ends, possibly a read error. The CDR3 region has the DNA TGTGCCAGCGGGGGTAGCGGGGGAGGGGCCAAAGACATTCAGTACTTC. This encodes CASGGSGGGAKDIQYF. V gene TRBV7-2 combines with J gene TRBJ2-4; the match to TRBD2 covers 9 bases. The CDR3 spans 16 residues. In germline, CDR1 is SGHTA, CDR2 FQGNSA.

Comment on this clonotype: The germline gene is not matched at one end of the junction; a read error may be the cause. The chain is built from TRBV27 and TRBJ2-5, with D maybe TRBD2 (7 bases). Germline CDR1 is MNHEY and CDR2 is SMNVEV (reference sequence). This CDR3 is 13 amino acids long. CDR3 loop: CGTGGRLRETQYF. The CDR3 coding sequence is TGTGGCACCGGGGGCCGTCTGCGGGAGACCCAGTACTTT.

This clonotype was detected ten times or more. V usage is TRBV7-8 and J usage is TRBJ1-6, with 7 bases lining up with TRBD1. After removal of 5 bases from V and 5 bases from J, the junction contained 9 bases not matched to a gene. There are 16 residues in the CDR3. Germline lookup yields CDR1 SGHVS and CDR2 FQNEAQ. CDR3 residues: CASSKRQGGNNSPLHF. DNA of the CDR3: TGTGCCAGCAGCAAAAGACAGGGAGGGAATAATTCACCCCTCCACTTT.

The J gene is TRBJ2-1, the V gene TRBV11-2; 9 bases are shared with TRBD2. Germline V lookup: CDR1 SGHAT, CDR2 FQNNGV. V shed 4 bases, J shed 7 bases, and the junction held 11 bases outside the gene matches. The CDR3 is 16 residues long. The CDR3 is CASSSRTSDLRNEQFF. The CDR3 nucleotides are TGTGCCAGCAGCTCCCGGACTAGCGATCTAAGGAATGAGCAGTTCTTC.

Details on this clonotype: Relative to the germline gene, one junction end is altered; a read error may explain this. This sequence joins TRBV7-2 and TRBJ2-3; D may be TRBD2 (5 bases). Germline lookup yields CDR1 SGHTA and CDR2 FQGNSA. This CDR3 has 14 amino acids. The CDR3 sequence: CAGSGIRLRDTQYF. CDR3 in DNA: TGTGCGGGCAGCGGAATCCGTCTCCGAGATACGCAGTATTTC.

The table lists this clonotype with a few counts. V and J are TRBV7-3 and TRBJ2-2; 7 nucleotides align to TRBD2. Germline V gene sequence: CDR1 SGHTA, CDR2 FQGTGA. With 2 bases clipped from V and 4 bases from J, the junction kept 7 bases outside the gene matches. The CDR3 totals 16 residues. CDR3 DNA: TGTGCCAGCAGCTTACTTGGGGGAGGGAGCACCGGGGAGCTGTTTTTT. Protein product: CASSLLGGGSTGELFF.

This clonotype is medium-sized (0.01 to 0.1%) within its sample. At one of its ends the junction is not consistent with the germline gene, which may arise from a read error. J is TRBJ2-1 and V is TRBV7-7; 7 bases agree with TRBD2. Germline V gene sequence: CDR1 SSHAT, CDR2 FNYEAQ (reference sequence). This CDR3 spans 16 amino acids. CDR3 in amino acids: CASSLGFGSGEDEQFF. The DNA for the CDR3 is TGTGCTAGCAGCTTAGGTTTCGGGAGCGGGGAGGATGAGCAGTTCTTC.

As concerns this clonotype: The junction differs from germline at one of its ends, possibly a read error. This chain joins TRBV6-4 and TRBJ2-3; weak D call: TRBD2 (5 bases). The V gene's germline CDR1 is MRHNA and CDR2 SNTAGT. The CDR3 totals 14 residues. Here the CDR3 reads CAGSASRSAETQYF. CDR3 nucleotide sequence: TGTGCGGGCAGTGCTAGCCGTAGCGCAGAGACGCAGTATTTT.

This clonotype was detected ten times or more. This sequence joins TRBV6-1 and TRBJ2-3; the match to TRBD1 covers 11 bases. Trimming removed 4 bases from V and 5 bases from J; junction bases left unmatched: 5. The CDR3 covers 15 residues. Germline CDR1 is MNHNS and CDR2 is SASEGT. The CDR3 spells CASSGGTGGGDTQYF. The CDR3 bases are TGTGCCAGCAGTGGTGGGACAGGGGGTGGAGATACGCAGTATTTT.

Within the sample, this clonotype is medium-sized (0.01 to 0.1%). V and J are TRBV6-2 or TRBV6-3 and TRBJ2-3; a possible D gene is TRBD2 (6 bases). Germline-derived CDR1 and CDR2 are MNHEY and SVGEGT. V was clipped by 6 bases and J by 2 bases, with 18 bases between them. The CDR3 sequence is 16 residues long. CDR3 nucleotides: TGTGCCAGCAGCTCAGGCGCGGGATGGACCACAGATACGCAGTATTTT. This encodes CASSSGAGWTTDTQYF.

For this clonotype: At one boundary the junction diverges from the germline segment, which might be a read error. The chain is built from TRBV27 and TRBJ2-5, with 7 bases identical to TRBD2. CDR3 length: 15 amino acids. Germline loops: CDR1 MNHEY, CDR2 SMNVEV (reference sequence). The CDR3 here is CASSFRRETSDEQYF. CDR3 in DNA: TGTGCCAGCAGTTTTCGGCGGGAGACCTCAGATGAGCAGTACTTT.

This clonotype was observed a few times. The gene calls are TRBV6-1 and TRBJ2-1; 7 bases line up with TRBD1. TRBJ2-5 matches the DNA end more closely, so the J call is doubtful. CDR3 size: 14 residues. Germline V gene data show CDR1 as MNHNS and CDR2 as SASEGT. This chain's CDR3 is CASSEMNRGETQYF. The CDR3 nucleotides are TGTGCCAGCAGTGAGATGAACAGGGGTGAGACCCAGTACTTC.

In its sample, this clonotype was seen once. The chain combines TRBV6-2 or TRBV6-3 with TRBJ2-1; D may be TRBD2 (6 bases). From germline, CDR1 is MNHEY and CDR2 SVGEGT. Trimming shortened V by 3 bases and J by 10 bases, and 10 bases separated the two germline ends. This CDR3 contains 12 residues. Written as DNA, the CDR3 is TGTGCCAGCAGTTATTTGGACTACGAGCAGTTCTTC. The encoded protein is CASSYLDYEQFF.

This clonotype was detected a few times. This rearrangement joins TRBV6-1 to TRBJ2-3, with TRBD2 identical over 7 bases. After removal of 0 bases from V and 0 bases from J, the junction contained 0 bases not matched to a gene. CDR3 length equals 15 residues. Germline V gives CDR1 MNHNS, CDR2 SASEGT. The CDR3 DNA reads as TGTGCCAGCAGTGAAGCTAGCGGGAGCACAGATACGCAGTATTTT. This encodes CASSEASGSTDTQYF.

There are a few counts of this clonotype. This chain uses TRBV7-2 with TRBJ2-5; either TRBD1 or TRBD2 may fit D (7 bases each). The closer fit of TRBJ2-7 to the DNA end suggests the J call may be wrong. This CDR3 comprises 15 residues. The germline CDR1 and CDR2 sequences are SGHTA and FQGNSA. CDR3 sequence: CASSSRPGGVYEQYF. CDR3 nucleotides: TGTGCCAGCAGCTCACGCCCAGGGGGGGTGTACGAGCAGTACTTC.

For this clonotype: With a much larger clone just one base away, this may be a read error. This sequence joins TRBV11-2 and TRBJ2-1, with D maybe TRBD2 (5 bases). CDR3 length equals 14 residues. Germline V lookup: CDR1 SGHAT, CDR2 FQNNGV. V gave up 1 base and J gave up 10 bases, with 14 bases separating them. DNA of the CDR3: TGTGCCAGCAGCTTAGCTGAGGGCTCCTACGAGCAGTTCTTC. It codes for CASSLAEGSYEQFF.

This clonotype has a single count. One end of the junction varies from germline; a read error may be responsible. In nucleotides, the CDR3 is TGTGCCGGGGGTAAGAGGGGCAGTGACCCAGATACCCAGTATTTC. Its translation: CAGGKRGSDPDTQYF. This rearrangement joins TRBV10-3 to TRBJ2-5; TRBD1 or TRBD2 may be the D gene (5 bases each). The CDR3 has 15 amino acids. Germline lookup yields CDR1 ENHRY and CDR2 SYGVKD.

Turning to this clonotype: A read error may account for a junction end that differs from germline. The rearrangement uses TRBV6-1 and TRBJ2-2; 9 bases match TRBD1. The CDR3 has 14 amino acids. Germline CDR1 MNHNS, CDR2 SASEGT. CDR3: CASGGTGPTKELFF. The CDR3 DNA sequence: TGTGCCAGCGGGGGGACAGGGCCCACCAAGGAGCTGTTTTTC.